These 19 T cell receptor beta chains were all obtained from the same sample, sequenced in a study of OX40 agonist ivuxolimab in advanced cancers. Measured with immunoSEQ multiplex PCR; TCRdb has only the in-frame clones, and not every one. The sample holds about 80,000 clones, approximately 94% seen once. The sample was CD4+ or CD8+ T cells sorted from blood, taken in a trial of the OX40 agonist ivuxolimab. The receptors were gathered from an adult with an advanced solid tumor such as melanoma, head and neck, liver or kidney cancer.

This clone is a singleton in its sample. The chain has TRBV5-1 and TRBJ2-7; D ambiguous. Trimming pared 2 bases from V and 6 bases from J, leaving 9 bases between. Germline V CDR1 and CDR2: SGHRS, YFSETQ. The CDR3 has 12 amino acids. CDR3 loop: CASSFRLGEQYF. The CDR3 nucleotides read TGCGCCAGCAGCTTCAGATTAGGCGAGCAGTACTTC.

The chain uses TRBV19 and TRBJ2-2, with TRBD2 matching over 12 bases. Germline V CDR1 and CDR2: LNHDA, SQIVND (reference sequence). The CDR3 has 20 residues. The V gene end was trimmed by 4 bases and the J gene end by 4 bases; junction bases not matched to a gene: 16. CDR3 DNA: TGTGCCAGTAGTAAAGACAGTCCTAGCGGGAGGGTTAGGGGCACCGGGGAGCTGTTTTTT. It translates to CASSKDSPSGRVRGTGELFF.

This chain links TRBV10-1 with TRBJ1-1, with D possibly TRBD1 on 5 matching bases. Per the germline V gene, CDR1 is WNHNN and CDR2 is SYGVQD (reference sequence). The CDR3 has 15 residues. V lost 0 bases, J lost 4 bases, and 12 bases lay in between. This CDR3 is CASSESWQGITEAFF. The DNA of the CDR3 is TGCGCCAGCAGTGAGTCGTGGCAGGGAATCACTGAAGCTTTCTTT.

The CDR3 bases are TGTGCCAGCAGTTTCGACAGGGTGAACGAAAAACTGTTTTTT. Its translation: CASSFDRVNEKLFF. The V call is TRBV2, the J call TRBJ1-4; 7 bases line up with TRBD1. The germline CDR1 and CDR2 sequences are SNHLY and FYNNEI. The CDR3 is made up of 14 amino acids. With 5 bases clipped from V and 8 bases from J, the junction kept 8 bases outside the gene matches.

The chain joins TRBV25-1 to TRBJ2-2; unclear D gene. V was shortened by 2 bases and J by 4 bases, with 8 bases between the two germline ends. There are 14 residues in the CDR3. Germline V gene lookup returns CDR1 MGHDK and CDR2 SYGVNS. The DNA for the CDR3 is TGTGCCAGCAGTGAACTGTCCTTCACCGGGGAGCTGTTTTTT. It is translated as CASSELSFTGELFF.

The chain joins TRBV5-1 to TRBJ1-1; 7 bases fit TRBD1. With 5 bases clipped from V and 2 bases from J, the junction kept 6 bases outside the gene matches. Germline V lookup: CDR1 SGHRS, CDR2 YFSETQ. This CDR3 region has 14 residues. The CDR3: CASSPTGPNTEAFF. As DNA, the CDR3 is TGCGCCAGCAGTCCGACAGGGCCTAACACTGAAGCTTTCTTT.

The chain has TRBV2 and TRBJ1-3; D is ambiguous. V dropped 7 bases and J dropped 4 bases, with 8 bases sitting between them. The germline gives CDR1 SNHLY, CDR2 FYNNEI. The CDR3 covers 12 residues. The CDR3 DNA follows: TGTGCCAGCAATGCCCTAGGAAACACCATATATTTT. It encodes CASNALGNTIYF.

The V call is TRBV7-9, the J call TRBJ2-3; no definite D call. The CDR3 is 12 residues long. Per the germline V gene, CDR1 is SEHNR and CDR2 is FQNEAQ (reference sequence). V lost 2 bases, J lost 4 bases, and 4 bases lay in between. CDR3 amino acids: CASSLTADTQYF. The CDR3 coding sequence is TGTGCCAGCAGCTTAACGGCAGATACGCAGTATTTT.

Note on this clone: The junction differs from germline at one of its ends, possibly a read error. This chain joins TRBV5-1 and TRBJ2-1; 8 positions match TRBD2. The CDR3 runs 15 residues. CDR1 SGHRS and CDR2 YFSETQ come from the germline V gene. CDR3: CASSLAGSSYNGQFF. The CDR3 region has the DNA TGCGCCAGCAGTCTAGCGGGTAGCTCCTACAATGGGCAGTTCTTC.

The chain combines TRBV2 with TRBJ2-5; 9 nucleotides line up with TRBD1. The J call may not be correct, given that the DNA end is closer to TRBJ2-7. This CDR3 is 13 amino acids long. From germline, CDR1 is SNHLY and CDR2 FYNNEI. The CDR3 nucleotides are TGTGCCAGCAGGAGGACAGGGGACCACGAGCAGTACTTC. This gives the protein CASRRTGDHEQYF.

The chain has TRBV5-1 and TRBJ1-1; the D is unclear. The V gene's germline CDR1 is SGHRS and CDR2 YFSETQ. V lost 0 bases to trimming and J lost 4 bases, with 10 bases between them. The length of the CDR3 is 14 residues. In nucleotides, the CDR3 is TGCGCCAGCAGCTTGGAGGAGGGCAGCACTGAAGCTTTCTTT. It translates to CASSLEEGSTEAFF.

Of note for this clone: The sample contains more than one DNA sequence encoding this CDR3. The chain carries TRBV27 and TRBJ1-2; possibly TRBD1 for D (6 bases). This CDR3 comprises 14 residues. CDR1 and CDR2 (germline): MNHEY, SMNVEV (reference sequence). V dropped 6 bases and J dropped 5 bases, with 16 bases sitting between them. The CDR3 region is CASSLKGGPYGYTF. The CDR3 DNA reads as TGTGCCAGCAGCCTGAAGGGGGGCCCTTATGGCTACACCTTC.

V usage is TRBV28 and J usage is TRBJ2-7; D might be TRBD2 (5 bases). V lost 6 bases and J lost 3, with 12 bases in between. The germline gives CDR1 MDHEN, CDR2 SYDVKM. The CDR3 contains 13 residues. The CDR3 sequence is CASSHGRGYEQYF. DNA for the CDR3: TGTGCCAGCAGCCACGGACGGGGCTACGAGCAGTACTTC.

The chain recombines TRBV2 with TRBJ2-3, with D tentatively TRBD1 (6 bases). Per the germline V gene, CDR1 is SNHLY and CDR2 is FYNNEI. Trimming left V 7 bases short and J 5 bases short, with 16 bases between. The CDR3 extends over 14 amino acids. CDR3 nucleotides: TGTGCCAGCACCGGGCAGACAGGTCGAGATACGCAGTATTTT. Its translation is CASTGQTGRDTQYF.

This chain links TRBV6-6 with TRBJ2-2; 9 nucleotides line up with TRBD1. Losses at the gene ends were 6 bases for V and 3 bases for J; bases not matched to a gene: 2. This CDR3 comprises 14 residues. The germline V gene encodes CDR1 MNHNY and CDR2 SVGAGI (reference sequence). DNA of the CDR3: TGTGCCAGCAGAAGGGACAGGGACACCGGGGAGCTGTTTTTT. Its protein is CASRRDRDTGELFF.

CDR3 loop: CASSLSGNTEAFF. CDR3 DNA sequence: TGTGCCAGCAGCCTCTCGGGGAACACTGAAGCTTTCTTT. V gene TRBV7-3 combines with J gene TRBJ1-1; D uncertain. The germline gives CDR1 SGHTA, CDR2 FQGTGA. Deletions cut 5 bases from V and 1 base from J, with 8 bases between. The CDR3 length is 13 residues.

The V gene is TRBV5-1, the J gene TRBJ2-1; TRBD2 aligns across 13 bases. Trimming took 4 bases from V and 4 from J; bases not matched to a gene: 2. CDR1 is SGHRS, CDR2 YFSETQ, per germline. CDR3 size: 15 residues. CDR3 in amino acids: CASSPGLAGYNEQFF. CDR3 DNA sequence: TGCGCCAGCAGCCCGGGACTAGCGGGGTACAATGAGCAGTTCTTC.

This clone was counted once. CDR3 coding DNA: TGTGCCAGCAGTCCCCGGGGCACCCAAAGCTCCTACAATGAGCAGTTCTTC. Protein product: CASSPRGTQSSYNEQFF. V and J are TRBV27 and TRBJ2-1; D tentatively fits TRBD1 or TRBD2 (5 bases each). The CDR3 consists of 17 residues. V was pared by 5 bases and J by 0 bases, with 17 bases between. Germline CDR1 is MNHEY and CDR2 is SMNVEV (reference sequence).

The V gene is TRBV19, the J gene TRBJ2-1; no definite D call. The CDR3 extends over 12 amino acids. Germline V CDR1 and CDR2: LNHDA, SQIVND (reference sequence). V gave up 5 bases and J gave up 9 bases, with 11 bases separating them. CDR3 loop: CASSALEREQFF. The CDR3 coding sequence is TGTGCCAGTAGTGCCCTAGAGCGTGAGCAGTTCTTC.